This T cell receptor beta chain was sequenced for a study of blood T cells in healthy people across ages. Donors were systemically healthy Caucasian individuals from Russia aged 6 to 90 years. Combining a sample-barcoded 5' primer with a J-beta primer mix, a second PCR ran for about 6 to 11 cycles. Tags on each cDNA molecule came from a template-switch adaptor with 12 random nucleotides. At least 3 million CDR3-containing paired-end reads were obtained per sample. TCRdb re-called the 5' RACE reads with MiXCR, one entry per CDR3 protein. The sample has 850,000 to 1,000,000 distinct CDR3 sequences, roughly 52% seen once; the top ten hold over 10%. The germline V gene has CDR1 SNHLY and CDR2 FYNNEI. V lost 10 bases, J lost 5 bases, and 17 bases lay in between. The CDR3 is 14 residues long.

The sample consisted of blood. The rearrangement joins TRBV2 to TRBJ1-4, with a weak D call TRBD1 (5 bases). This sequence originates from a man younger than 40 in good health. This chain's CDR3 is CATRIQATNEKLFF. DNA of the CDR3: TGTGCCACAAGAATACAGGCCACAAATGAAAAACTGTTTTTT. Together with reference TRBV2 and TRBJ1-4, the CDR3 gives the full variable domain: EPEVTQTPSHQVTQMGQEVILRCVPISNHLYFYWYRQILGQKVEFLVSFYNNEISEKSEIFDDQFSVERPDGSNFTLKIRSTKLEDSAMYFCATRIQATNEKLFFGSGTQLSVL.